Following are 20 T cell receptor beta chains from one sample sequenced in a study of regulatory T cells in long-lasting Graves disease. Regarding time point: newly diagnosed GD, antithyroid drugs for less than 3 months. Extracted RNA from PBMCs served as the source of the TCR library. To make TCR beta libraries, researchers used iRepertoire HTBI primers and Arm-PCR of CDR3 regions. MiXCR, run by TCRdb on the multiplex PCR reads, gives a single entry per CDR3 protein. Counted here are hundreds of thousands of distinct CDR3 sequences, 15% occurring once; the ten biggest clones make up about 20%. The specimen was peripheral blood mononuclear cells (PBMCs), collected at new diagnosis, from a patient treated with antithyroid drugs. These TCRs come from a female donor with Graves disease.

The chain joins TRBV6-1 to TRBJ1-2; 8 bases line up with TRBD1. This CDR3 is 14 amino acids long. J was trimmed by 4 bases and V by 7 bases; bases with no gene match: 8. From germline, CDR1 is MNHNS and CDR2 SASEGT. The CDR3 DNA follows: TGTGCCAGCAAGGGAGCAGGGGGCATCTATGGCTACACCTTC. Its protein is CASKGAGGIYGYTF.

This clonotype has a count of ten or more. The gene calls are TRBV15 and TRBJ2-5; D might be TRBD1 or TRBD2, each matching 5 bases. Germline values: CDR1 LNHNV, CDR2 YYDKDF (reference sequence). The CDR3 totals 15 residues. Trimming removed 1 base from V and 3 bases from J, with 12 bases in between. DNA for the CDR3: TGTGCCACCAGCAGAGGAGGGCAGGGCGAAGAGACCCAGTACTTC. It codes for CATSRGGQGEETQYF. The whole variable domain, remainder taken from reference TRBV15 and TRBJ2-5, is DAMVIQNPRYQVTQFGKPVTLSCSQTLNHNVMYWYQQKSSQAPKLLFHYYDKDFNNEADTPDNFQSRRPNTSFCFLDIRSPGLGDTAMYLCATSRGGQGEETQYFGPGTRLLVL.

This clonotype was recorded a few times. V is TRBV4-1 and J is TRBJ2-4; tentatively, D is TRBD2 (6 bases). V lost 3 bases to trimming and J lost 1 base, with 16 bases between them. In germline, CDR1 is MGHRA, CDR2 YSYEKL. The CDR3 covers 17 residues. CDR3 nucleotides: TGCGCCAGCAGCCAGCCCCCAACGGAGGGGGCCAAAAACATTCAGTACTTC. Translated: CASSQPPTEGAKNIQYF.

In DNA form, the CDR3 reads TGTGCCAGCAGCTTAGAAGGGTTCGGGACAGACTATGGCTACACCTTC. This codes for CASSLEGFGTDYGYTF. V and J are TRBV11-2 and TRBJ1-2; the match to TRBD1 covers 7 bases. The CDR3 has 16 amino acids. V gave up 0 bases and J gave up 3 bases; unmatched junction bases: 7. Germline V gene sequence: CDR1 SGHAT, CDR2 FQNNGV.

The sample holds many counts of this clonotype. The chain has TRBV5-8 and TRBJ2-1; D gene uncertain. The CDR3 sequence is 15 residues long. The germline V and J ends were trimmed by 2 bases and 3 bases, with 12 bases remaining between them. CDR1 SGHTS and CDR2 YDEGEE come from the germline V gene. The CDR3 DNA reads TGTGCCAGCAGCTTAGAAGGCTCTAACTACAATGAGCAGTTCTTC. This encodes CASSLEGSNYNEQFF. The full variable domain, in which reference TRBV5-8 and TRBJ2-1 provide the parts outside the CDR3, is EAGVTQSPTHLIKTRGQQATLRCSPISGHTSVYWYQQALGLGLQFLLWYDEGEERNRGNFPPRFSGRQFPNYSSELNVNALELEDSALYLCASSLEGSNYNEQFFGPGTRLTVL.

This clonotype appeared a few times. This chain joins TRBV7-2 and TRBJ1-4; weak D call: TRBD1 (6 bases). The CDR3 is 16 amino acids. The germline V and J ends were trimmed by 5 bases and 5 bases, with 18 bases remaining between them. Germline lookup yields CDR1 SGHTA and CDR2 FQGNSA. DNA for the CDR3: TGTGCCAGCAGCCCTCGCGGGGGGCCTTCGAATGAAAAACTGTTTTTT. It codes for CASSPRGGPSNEKLFF.

This clonotype was counted at least ten times. The chain employs TRBV12-5 and TRBJ2-3; D not certain. This CDR3 spans 13 amino acids. Germline values: CDR1 LGHNT, CDR2 FRNRAP. V was clipped by 4 bases and J by 0 bases, with 5 bases between them. The CDR3 bases are TGTGCTAGTGGTTCCGCTAGCACAGATACGCAGTATTTT. As protein: CASGSASTDTQYF.

This clonotype was counted at least ten times. The chain joins TRBV4-1 to TRBJ2-7; 8 nucleotides line up with TRBD1. V lost 6 bases, J lost 3 bases, and 10 bases stayed unmatched. This CDR3 has 15 amino acids. Per germline, CDR1 MGHRA and CDR2 YSYEKL. The CDR3: CASRQGDTEGYEQYF. The CDR3 nucleotides read TGCGCCAGCAGACAGGGGGACACCGAAGGCTACGAGCAGTACTTC.

The chain combines TRBV5-1 with TRBJ2-7, with D perhaps matching TRBD1 (8 bases). Germline CDR1 and CDR2: SGHRS and YFSETQ. Trimming took 5 bases from V and 1 from J, leaving 13 bases between them. The CDR3 totals 14 residues. In DNA, the CDR3 is TGCGCCAGCAGTGGACAGGGAGGGTCCTACGAGCAGTACTTC. Translating it yields CASSGQGGSYEQYF.

This clonotype appeared many times. This chain links TRBV5-1 with TRBJ1-2; D is unresolved. CDR3 length: 14 residues. The V gene's germline CDR1 is SGHRS and CDR2 YFSETQ. Trimming shortened V by 0 bases and J by 0 bases, and 6 bases separated the two germline ends. CDR3 sequence (DNA): TGCGCCAGCAGCTTGGTTCCTTCTAACTATGGCTACACCTTC. Its protein is CASSLVPSNYGYTF.

Ten or more counts support this clonotype. V usage is TRBV16 and J usage is TRBJ2-1; the match to TRBD2 covers 7 bases. This CDR3 has 15 residues. Germline assignment: CDR1 KGHSY and CDR2 FQNENV. V gave up 0 bases and J gave up 6 bases; unmatched junction bases: 5. CDR3 coding DNA: TGTGCCAGCAGCCAATCGGGCGGGAGCGGCAATGAGCAGTTCTTC. This codes for CASSQSGGSGNEQFF.

This clonotype was observed many times. V usage is TRBV3-1 and J usage is TRBJ2-3, with D possibly being TRBD1 (5 bases). The V and J ends lost 1 base and 2 bases respectively, with 13 bases between them. This CDR3 has 16 amino acids. Germline loops: CDR1 LGHDT, CDR2 YNNKEL (reference sequence). The CDR3 region is CASSQVSQGATDTQYF. The DNA of the CDR3 is TGTGCCAGCAGCCAAGTATCCCAAGGGGCCACAGATACGCAGTATTTT.

The V call is TRBV7-2, the J call TRBJ2-1; 8 bases align to TRBD2. Germline CDR1 SGHTA, CDR2 FQGNSA. Trimming took 7 bases from V and 10 from J; bases not matched to a gene: 15. CDR3 length: 15 amino acids. In nucleotides, the CDR3 is TGTGCCAGCACCGATAGGGGTAGCGGGATAAAAGAGCAGTTCTTC. Amino acids: CASTDRGSGIKEQFF.

This clonotype was detected once. The likely explanation is a read error, given a far larger clone one base away. The V gene is TRBV2, the J gene TRBJ1-4, with D hard to call. The CDR3 covers 14 residues. V was shortened by 5 bases and J by 0 bases, with 7 bases between the two germline ends. Per germline, CDR1 SNHLY and CDR2 FYNNEI. The CDR3 is CASSFETTNEKLFF. CDR3 bases: TGTGCCAGCAGTTTTGAAACAACTAATGAAAAACTGTTTTTT.

The chain couples TRBV2 to TRBJ2-7, with 9 positions matching TRBD1. Germline assignment: CDR1 SNHLY and CDR2 FYNNEI. The V and J ends lost 6 bases and 3 bases, in that order; junction bases with no gene match: 9. The CDR3 is 15 residues long. This chain's CDR3 is CASSRGTGGIYEQYF. CDR3 coding DNA: TGTGCCAGCAGCAGAGGAACAGGGGGCATCTACGAGCAGTACTTC. Combining the CDR3 with reference TRBV2 and TRBJ2-7 gives the whole variable domain EPEVTQTPSHQVTQMGQEVILRCVPISNHLYFYWYRQILGQKVEFLVSFYNNEISEKSEIFDDQFSVERPDGSNFTLKIRSTKLEDSAMYFCASSRGTGGIYEQYFGPGTRLTVT.

The chain joins TRBV25-1 to TRBJ1-5; D is unresolved. The CDR3 extends over 12 amino acids. V shed 2 bases and J shed 5 bases, with 4 bases lying between them. Germline V gene lookup returns CDR1 MGHDK and CDR2 SYGVNS. The CDR3 DNA sequence: TGTGCCAGCAGTGAAGGGGATCAGCCCCAGCATTTT. It yields the protein CASSEGDQPQHF. Combining the CDR3 with reference TRBV25-1 and TRBJ1-5 gives the whole variable domain EADIYQTPRYLVIGTGKKITLECSQTMGHDKMYWYQQDPGMELHLIHYSYGVNSTEKGDLSSESTVSRIRTEHFPLTLESARPSHTSQYLCASSEGDQPQHFGDGTRLSIL.

As regards this clonotype: A much larger clone sits a single nucleotide away, making a read error possible. The V gene is TRBV18, the J gene TRBJ2-5; D possibly uses TRBD1 or TRBD2 (5 bases each). The CDR3 runs to 14 residues. Looked up from germline, CDR1 is KGHSH and CDR2 is LQKENI. The CDR3, as DNA: TGTGCCAGCTCACCGGGACCTACCGAAGAGGCCCAGTACTTC. The encoded protein is CASSPGPTEEAQYF.

The table lists this clonotype with many counts. The rearrangement joins TRBV5-1 to TRBJ2-7; TRBD1 matches at 8 bases. CDR1 and CDR2 from the germline V gene are SGHRS and YFSETQ. The CDR3 has 14 amino acids. With 4 bases clipped from V and 3 bases from J, the junction kept 6 bases outside the gene matches. CDR3 sequence (DNA): TGCGCCAGCAGCCCAGGGACAGGACACTACGAGCAGTACTTC. It codes for CASSPGTGHYEQYF.

At least ten counts were recorded for this clonotype. V and J are TRBV19 and TRBJ2-3; the match to TRBD2 covers 9 bases. The CDR3 spans 14 residues. Germline CDR1 and CDR2: LNHDA and SQIVND (reference sequence). V trimming: 4 bases; J trimming: 3 bases; junction bases outside the gene matches: 2. For the CDR3, the DNA is TGTGCCAGTAGTAGCGGGAGGGTGACAGATACGCAGTATTTT. It encodes CASSSGRVTDTQYF.

The V and J genes are TRBV29-1 and TRBJ2-1, with 9 bases matching TRBD2. This CDR3 contains 15 residues. Germline assignment: CDR1 SQVTM and CDR2 ANQGSEA. Trimming took 0 bases from V and 7 from J; bases not matched to a gene: 7. The CDR3 sequence: CSVEDLGLAGNEQFF. In DNA, the CDR3 is TGCAGCGTTGAAGATCTGGGGCTAGCGGGAAATGAGCAGTTCTTC.